The 10 T cell receptor beta chains given below trace back to one sample, sequenced in a study of tumor-infiltrating lymphocytes in primary liver carcinoma (dated by TCRdb to about 2017). The data were produced on an Illumina HiSeq 2500. A constant-region primer and ProtoScript II reverse transcriptase were used to reverse-transcribe TCRbeta-specific cDNA from around 530 ng total RNA. Construction of the TCRbeta libraries relied on three nested rounds of multiplex PCR, following a slightly modified ARM-PCR procedure. Each of the first two PCR rounds ran for approximately 10 cycles using multiplex TRBV1-TRBV30 forward primers together with a Cbeta reverse primer. In-frame beta chains were kept once TCRdb had trimmed the public reads at Q25 with fastp and called clones with MiXCR. For every CDR3 protein sequence, its rows merge into one entry that carries the most common genes and DNA. Present in this sample are 310,000 or so distinct CDR3 sequences, 50% to 75% of which were seen just once. The ten largest clones add up to approximately 15% of the sample.

Blood RNA was extracted from unsorted whole blood using TRIzol reagent, and germline DNA was obtained with the DNeasy Blood & Tissue kit. Sequencing was carried out using peripheral blood. Receptors originate from a woman between 25 and 40 years old with primary liver carcinoma and hepatitis B virus infection.

This clonotype occurred many times. The CDR3 region is CSVEDRDYEQYF. The DNA of the CDR3 is TGCAGCGTTGAGGACAGGGACTACGAGCAGTACTTC. The chain employs TRBV29-1 and TRBJ2-7; 8 positions agree with TRBD1. After removal of 3 bases from V and 3 bases from J, the junction contained 1 base not matched to a gene. The CDR3 length is 12 residues. From germline, CDR1 is SQVTM and CDR2 ANQGSEA.

Points on this clonotype: A much larger clone differs by one base, so this may be a read error. CDR3 amino acids: CASSAGRRAFELSTDTQYF. CDR3 bases: TGTGCCAGCAGCGCCGGAAGACGGGCGTTCGAGCTAAGCACAGATACGCAGTATTTT. V usage is TRBV11-3 and J usage is TRBJ2-3, with D unclear. Germline CDR1 is SGHNT and CDR2 is YENEEA. This CDR3 comprises 19 residues. V was clipped by 5 bases and J by 0 bases, with 24 bases between them.

The rearrangement uses TRBV7-9 and TRBJ2-1; D gene uncertain. Trimming cost V 9 bases and J 0 bases, with 12 bases left between them. Germline-derived CDR1 and CDR2 are SEHNR and FQNEAQ (reference sequence). This CDR3 is built from 14 residues. The CDR3, as DNA: TGTGCCAGTAAGGAGTGGATCTCCTACAATGAGCAGTTCTTC. Residues: CASKEWISYNEQFF. The complete variable domain, with remaining parts taken from reference TRBV7-9 and TRBJ2-1, reads DTGVSQNPRHKITKRGQNVTFRCDPISEHNRLYWYRQTLGQGPEFLTYFQNEAQLEKSRLLSDRFSAERPKGSFSTLEIQRTEQGDSAMYLCASKEWISYNEQFFGPGTRLTVL.

Points on this clonotype: Possible read error: a much larger clone is one base away. The CDR3: CVSSQDITGRGYTF. The CDR3 DNA reads as TGTGTCAGCAGCCAAGATATCACGGGCAGAGGCTACACCTTC. This rearrangement joins TRBV14 to TRBJ1-2; D remains unclear. CDR1 and CDR2 (germline): SGHDN, FVKESK. This CDR3 is 14 amino acids long.

The chain uses TRBV13 and TRBJ2-5; D assignment may be TRBD1 or TRBD2 (5 bases each). In germline, CDR1 is PRHDT, CDR2 FYEKMQ (reference sequence). Trimming stripped 3 bases from V and 5 bases from J, with 19 bases between. The length of the CDR3 is 16 residues. DNA for the CDR3: TGTGCCAGCAGCTTGAGGGGCTGGGTAATTACGGAGACCCAGTACTTC. Translated: CASSLRGWVITETQYF.

The chain combines TRBV10-1 with TRBJ2-5; D not resolved. The V end was cut by 8 bases, the J end by 5 bases, with 15 bases between. CDR3 size: 13 residues. In germline, CDR1 is WNHNN, CDR2 SYGVQD (reference sequence). In DNA form, the CDR3 reads TGCGCCAGCCAGGCAAGGGCCGGCGAGACCCAGTACTTC. Encoded protein: CASQARAGETQYF.

This clonotype was seen repeatedly, ten times or more. The chain combines TRBV6-1 with TRBJ2-7; possibly TRBD1 for D (6 bases). The V gene lost 2 bases and the J gene lost 0 bases, with 17 bases spanning the gap. Per germline, CDR1 MNHNS and CDR2 SASEGT. The CDR3 has 17 amino acids. CDR3 loop: CASSERVRGRSSYEQYF. CDR3 DNA sequence: TGTGCCAGCAGTGAAAGGGTCAGGGGACGGAGCTCCTACGAGCAGTACTTC.

Note on this clonotype: This could be a read error, since a much larger clone is one nucleotide away. The chain has TRBV6-5 and TRBJ2-7; 7 nucleotides line up with TRBD2. V shed 5 bases, J shed 2 bases, and the junction held 9 bases outside the gene matches. This CDR3 has 15 residues. The V gene's germline CDR1 is MNHEY and CDR2 SVGAGI. The CDR3 DNA sequence: TGTGCCAGCAGTCTAGCGGAAACACTAGCCTACGAGCAGTACTTC. This sequence encodes CASSLAETLAYEQYF.

The chain joins TRBV5-4 to TRBJ2-1; TRBD2 matches 8 bases. This CDR3 is built from 15 residues. Germline V CDR1 and CDR2: SGHNT, YYREEE (reference sequence). V was clipped by 4 bases and J by 8 bases; unmatched bases: 11. In DNA form, the CDR3 reads TGTGCCAGCAGCGAGAGCGGGAGAGCTATCGATGAGCAGTTCTTC. This sequence encodes CASSESGRAIDEQFF.

The chain recombines TRBV5-4 with TRBJ2-5, with D unclear. The CDR3 runs to 13 residues. The germline CDR1 and CDR2 sequences are SGHNT and YYREEE (reference sequence). The V and J ends lost 1 base and 3 bases respectively, with 7 bases between them. The CDR3, as DNA: TGTGCCAGCAGCTTGAGTGGTAAAGAGACCCAGTACTTC. Encoded protein: CASSLSGKETQYF.